This TCR beta chain is drawn from a study of preoperative IRX-2 immunotherapy in early breast cancer. Treatment defined: preoperative locoregional IRX-2 cytokine immunotherapy. Samples came from a phase Ib trial of preoperative locoregional IRX-2 cytokine immunotherapy. This clone appeared once. The length of the CDR3 is 18 residues. Trimming at V came to 0 bases and at J to 0 bases, leaving 8 bases not matched to a gene. The germline V gene has CDR1 SGHRS and CDR2 YFSETQ. Repertoires were generated with immunoSEQ multiplex PCR, while TCRdb's copy carries only in-frame clones and drops some. The table lists around 35,000 clones, nearly 95% of them singletons.

This material was obtained from a patient treated with IRX-2 immunotherapy. This clonotype was sampled from a human donor with breast cancer. This sequence joins TRBV5-1 and TRBJ2-1, with 8 nucleotides matching TRBD2. CDR3 residues: CASSLGLAGLSSYNEQFF. The CDR3 DNA reads as TGCGCCAGCAGCTTGGGGCTAGCGGGCTTGAGCTCCTACAATGAGCAGTTCTTC.